Shown below are 30 T cell receptor beta chains from a single sample sequenced in a study of blood T cell repertoires in COVID-19. Here immunoSEQ multiplex PCR was the method, and the copy in TCRdb shows in-frame clones only, minus some. The sample lists 130,000 or so clones; 85% to 90% were seen once. The sequenced material came from peripheral blood. The receptors here all came from an older man with active or convalescent COVID-19.

The chain is built from TRBV6-1 and TRBJ2-1, with 11 bases that match TRBD2. The germline gives CDR1 MNHNS, CDR2 SASEGT. The CDR3 covers 15 residues. The J segment lost 10 bases and the V segment lost 7 bases, leaving 12 bases of the junction unmatched. The CDR3, as DNA: TGTGCCAGCACCTTAGGCGGGACTAGCGGAGCAGAGCAGTTCTTC. Residues: CASTLGGTSGAEQFF.

This clone was seen once. The chain recombines TRBV15 with TRBJ1-5; D not resolved. The CDR3 has 13 amino acids. Germline CDR1 is LNHNV and CDR2 is YYDKDF (reference sequence). V was clipped by 6 bases and J by 1 base, with 7 bases between them. The CDR3 loop is CATRSGSNQPQHF. The DNA of the CDR3 is TGTGCCACCAGATCGGGGAGCAATCAGCCCCAGCATTTT.

The V gene is TRBV7-9, the J gene TRBJ1-4, with D hard to call. The CDR3 spans 15 residues. The germline V gene has CDR1 SEHNR and CDR2 FQNEAQ (reference sequence). The ends were cut back, 5 bases at V and 4 bases at J, with 14 bases in the middle. The CDR3 here is CASSPVAALNEKLFF. The DNA of the CDR3 is TGTGCCAGCAGCCCAGTAGCGGCGCTTAATGAAAAACTGTTTTTT.

The chain is built from TRBV28 and TRBJ1-6, with a possible D match to TRBD1 (6 bases). Trimming cost V 3 bases and J 9 bases, with 15 bases left between them. CDR3 length: 15 amino acids. The germline CDR1 and CDR2 sequences are MDHEN and SYDVKM. The CDR3 spells CASSLRGAGGSPLHF. DNA of the CDR3: TGTGCCAGCAGTTTGAGGGGGGCGGGAGGTTCACCCCTCCACTTT. The variable domain in full, completed from reference TRBV28 and TRBJ1-6, reads DVKVTQSSRYLVKRTGEKVFLECVQDMDHENMFWYRQDPGLGLRLIYFSYDVKMKEKGDIPEGYSVSREKKERFSLILESASTNQTSMYLCASSLRGAGGSPLHFGNGTRLTVT.

The genes are TRBV27 and TRBJ1-6; unclear D gene. CDR1 is MNHEY and CDR2 is SMNVEV in the germline V gene (reference sequence). V shed 7 bases and J shed 0 bases, with 7 bases lying between them. There are 14 residues in the CDR3. CDR3 region: CASTGSSYNSPLHF. CDR3 DNA: TGTGCCAGCACGGGGAGCTCCTATAATTCACCCCTCCACTTT.

The rearrangement joins TRBV18 to TRBJ2-1; 8 positions agree with TRBD2. Germline CDR1 KGHSH, CDR2 LQKENI. CDR3 size: 15 residues. The V segment lost 3 bases and the J segment 9 bases; nucleotides outside the gene matches: 10. The CDR3 here is CASSPGLGHGGEQFF. CDR3 nucleotides: TGTGCCAGCTCACCGGGACTAGGTCATGGCGGTGAGCAGTTCTTC.

The chain couples TRBV9 to TRBJ2-3; TRBD2 matches 7 bases. Germline trimming cut 4 bases from V and 1 base from J; bases unmatched to any gene: 9. Germline CDR1 SGDLS, CDR2 YYNGEE. The CDR3 is 16 residues long. The CDR3 bases are TGTGCCAGCAGCCGGCCACTAGCGTCTGGCACAGATACGCAGTATTTT. Encoded protein: CASSRPLASGTDTQYF.

The chain joins TRBV19 to TRBJ1-2, with D possibly TRBD1 on 5 matching bases. The CDR3 length is 15 residues. Germline assignment: CDR1 LNHDA and CDR2 SQIVND (reference sequence). Trimming took off 7 bases at V and 4 bases at J, with 19 bases between the two ends. The chain's CDR3 is CASNIQASRIYGYTF. CDR3 in DNA: TGTGCCAGTAACATACAGGCTTCTCGCATCTATGGCTACACCTTC.

This chain uses TRBV5-8 with TRBJ2-2; 8 bases map to TRBD1. Germline assignment: CDR1 SGHTS and CDR2 YDEGEE. V lost 4 bases and J lost 7; bases outside the gene matches: 12. The CDR3 covers 16 residues. CDR3 residues: CASSGRQGRPDGELFF. The CDR3 DNA sequence: TGTGCCAGCAGCGGACGACAGGGGAGACCTGACGGGGAGCTGTTTTTT. The full variable domain, with the rest looked up from reference TRBV5-8 and TRBJ2-2, is EAGVTQSPTHLIKTRGQQATLRCSPISGHTSVYWYQQALGLGLQFLLWYDEGEERNRGNFPPRFSGRQFPNYSSELNVNALELEDSALYLCASSGRQGRPDGELFFGEGSRLTVL.

The chain carries TRBV6-2 or TRBV6-3 and TRBJ2-3, with D hard to call. Germline CDR1 reads MNHEY; CDR2 reads SVGEGT. Trimming took 0 bases from V and 4 from J, leaving 5 bases between them. The CDR3 extends over 13 amino acids. For the CDR3, the DNA is TGTGCCAGCAGTTACTCCTCGGCAGATACGCAGTATTTT. Its protein product is CASSYSSADTQYF.

The chain has TRBV10-3 and TRBJ2-7; tentative D call: TRBD2 (6 bases). The germline CDR1 and CDR2 sequences are ENHRY and SYGVKD. The CDR3 runs to 14 residues. The V end was cut by 0 bases, the J end by 1 base, with 7 bases between. The CDR3 region has the DNA TGTGCCATCAGTGAGTCGGGGGGATCCTACGAGCAGTACTTC. Translating gives CAISESGGSYEQYF.

The V call is TRBV28, the J call TRBJ2-7, with D perhaps TRBD2 (6 bases). The CDR3 consists of 14 residues. Between the trimmed V and J ends, which lost 3 bases and 2 bases, there was a span of 11 bases. The germline gives CDR1 MDHEN, CDR2 SYDVKM. The DNA of the CDR3 is TGTGCCAGCAGTTTCTGGAGGGCACCCTACGAGCAGTACTTC. Its protein is CASSFWRAPYEQYF.

J is TRBJ2-7 and V is TRBV27, with 10 bases identical to TRBD2. The CDR3 has 15 amino acids. V was clipped by 6 bases and J by 0 bases; unmatched bases: 5. Looked up from germline, CDR1 is MNHEY and CDR2 is SMNVEV (reference sequence). The CDR3 sequence: CASSLTSGNSYEQYF. The CDR3 DNA reads TGTGCCAGCAGCCTTACTAGCGGGAACTCCTACGAGCAGTACTTC.

V usage is TRBV29-1 and J usage is TRBJ1-4, with D maybe TRBD1 (5 bases). CDR1 SQVTM and CDR2 ANQGSEA come from the germline V gene. V lost 4 bases to trimming and J lost 8 bases, with 11 bases between them. The CDR3 consists of 12 residues. DNA for the CDR3: TGCAGCGTTGGGGGGGTAGGGGAAAAACTGTTTTTT. Its translation is CSVGGVGEKLFF.

V is TRBV10-3 and J is TRBJ2-2; TRBD2 aligns across 11 bases. V gave up 4 bases and J gave up 5 bases; unmatched junction bases: 3. The germline gives CDR1 ENHRY, CDR2 SYGVKD. CDR3 size: 15 residues. CDR3 sequence reads: CAISALAGETGELFF. The CDR3, as DNA: TGTGCCATCAGTGCACTAGCGGGAGAGACCGGGGAGCTGTTTTTT.

V usage is TRBV2 and J usage is TRBJ2-7; weak D call: TRBD1 (6 bases). The germline gives CDR1 SNHLY, CDR2 FYNNEI. CDR3 length equals 12 residues. The ends were cut back, 5 bases at V and 4 bases at J, with 9 bases in the middle. As DNA, the CDR3 is TGTGCCAGCAGTACTACAGGGTACGAGCAGTACTTC. Its translation is CASSTTGYEQYF. Variable domain in full (rest from reference TRBV2 and TRBJ2-7): EPEVTQTPSHQVTQMGQEVILRCVPISNHLYFYWYRQILGQKVEFLVSFYNNEISEKSEIFDDQFSVERPDGSNFTLKIRSTKLEDSAMYFCASSTTGYEQYFGPGTRLTVT.

This chain joins TRBV29-1 and TRBJ1-1; D call uncertain. Germline V gene lookup returns CDR1 SQVTM and CDR2 ANQGSEA. With 5 bases removed from V and 0 bases from J, the gap between germline ends came to 7 bases. This CDR3 has 12 amino acids. The CDR3, as DNA: TGCAGCGTTCGGGTAATGAACACTGAAGCTTTCTTT. Its protein product is CSVRVMNTEAFF.

The chain carries TRBV5-4 and TRBJ1-3; TRBD1 agrees at 7 bases. The V and J ends lost 4 bases and 0 bases, in that order; junction bases with no gene match: 7. The CDR3 contains 16 residues. In germline, CDR1 is SGHNT, CDR2 YYREEE (reference sequence). CDR3 residues: CASSPSGQASGNTIYF. The CDR3 region has the DNA TGTGCCAGCAGCCCCAGCGGACAGGCCTCTGGAAACACCATATATTTT.

The rearrangement joins TRBV5-8 to TRBJ1-1; a weak D match, TRBD1 (6 bases). The V and J ends lost 4 bases and 5 bases respectively, with 21 bases between them. This CDR3 spans 16 amino acids. Per germline, CDR1 SGHTS and CDR2 YDEGEE. The CDR3 DNA reads as TGTGCCAGCAGCCGGACCCCCGGACAGTCCCGTACTGAAGCTTTCTTT. It encodes CASSRTPGQSRTEAFF. Combining the CDR3 with reference TRBV5-8 and TRBJ1-1 gives the whole variable domain EAGVTQSPTHLIKTRGQQATLRCSPISGHTSVYWYQQALGLGLQFLLWYDEGEERNRGNFPPRFSGRQFPNYSSELNVNALELEDSALYLCASSRTPGQSRTEAFFGQGTRLTVV.

The chain is built from TRBV15 and TRBJ1-6; D unresolved. V was cut by 8 bases and J by 5 bases, with 7 bases left in between. The CDR3 consists of 12 residues. Germline V gives CDR1 LNHNV, CDR2 YYDKDF (reference sequence). CDR3 loop: CATGEDNSPLHF. As DNA, the CDR3 is TGTGCCACCGGGGAGGATAATTCACCCCTCCACTTT.

In nucleotides, the CDR3 is TGTGCCAGCAGCCCGGGACAGGTTGCAACTAATGAAAAACTGTTTTTT. Translating gives CASSPGQVATNEKLFF. V and J are TRBV3-1 (or the pseudogene TRBV3-2) and TRBJ1-4; 8 nucleotides match TRBD1. The CDR3 loop spans 16 amino acids. The J segment lost 0 bases and the V segment lost 4 bases, leaving 4 bases of the junction unmatched. CDR1 and CDR2 from the germline V gene are LGHDT and YNNKEL (reference sequence).

The J gene is TRBJ2-7, the V gene TRBV11-2; D perhaps matches TRBD2 (6 bases). Trimming took 5 bases from V and 3 from J, leaving 17 bases between them. There are 15 residues in the CDR3. Germline-derived CDR1 and CDR2 are SGHAT and FQNNGV. CDR3 nucleotides: TGTGCCAGCAGCGCCCGCCCCCCCGGGAGCTACGAGCAGTACTTC. Encoded protein: CASSARPPGSYEQYF.

The chain uses TRBV27 and TRBJ2-6; D call uncertain. CDR3 length: 15 amino acids. The germline V gene has CDR1 MNHEY and CDR2 SMNVEV (reference sequence). Trimming took off 0 bases at V and 4 bases at J, with 7 bases between the two ends. Here the CDR3 reads CASSLSSLGANVLTF. The CDR3 DNA is TGTGCCAGCAGTTTATCGTCTCTGGGGGCCAACGTCCTGACTTTC.

The gene calls are TRBV28 and TRBJ2-1; the match to TRBD2 covers 10 bases. The length of the CDR3 is 14 residues. V was clipped by 8 bases and J by 4 bases; unmatched bases: 5. The germline V gene has CDR1 MDHEN and CDR2 SYDVKM. CDR3 loop: CASQGTSDYNEQFF. The CDR3 DNA follows: TGTGCCAGCCAGGGGACTAGCGATTACAATGAGCAGTTCTTC.

This clone has just a few counts. The chain recombines TRBV10-3 with TRBJ2-3; TRBD2 matches at 11 bases. The CDR3 contains 14 residues. Per the germline V gene, CDR1 is ENHRY and CDR2 is SYGVKD. With V trimmed by 10 bases and J by 3 bases, 6 bases remained unmatched. CDR3 amino acids: CATSTSGKTDTQYF. CDR3 nucleotide sequence: TGTGCCACGTCGACTAGCGGGAAGACAGATACGCAGTATTTT.

This clone was seen once. The genes are TRBV28 and TRBJ2-3; the match to TRBD1 covers 7 bases. The germline V gene encodes CDR1 MDHEN and CDR2 SYDVKM. The CDR3 has 16 residues. V was clipped by 3 bases and J by 2 bases; unmatched bases: 8. The DNA for the CDR3 is TGTGCCAGCAGTTTGCGCAGGGGGTACTACACAGATACGCAGTATTTT. It codes for CASSLRRGYYTDTQYF.

This clone has only a few counts. This sequence joins TRBV27 and TRBJ1-2; 8 bases match TRBD1. This CDR3 is built from 15 residues. V dropped 0 bases and J dropped 4; count of bases not matched to a gene: 4. Germline V lookup: CDR1 MNHEY, CDR2 SMNVEV (reference sequence). CDR3 in amino acids: CASSLSLDRGYGYTF. The CDR3 DNA sequence: TGTGCCAGCAGTTTATCGCTTGACAGGGGCTATGGCTACACCTTC.

The chain combines TRBV9 with TRBJ2-7; 9 bases fit TRBD1. The CDR3 loop spans 14 amino acids. Germline V gene data show CDR1 as SGDLS and CDR2 as YYNGEE. The V and J ends lost 0 bases and 7 bases, in that order; junction bases with no gene match: 5. The CDR3 reads CASSVVGQGGEQYF. The CDR3 DNA follows: TGTGCCAGCAGCGTAGTGGGACAGGGAGGGGAGCAGTACTTC.

V gene TRBV29-1 combines with J gene TRBJ1-2; a weak D match, TRBD1 (5 bases). The V and J ends lost 0 bases and 4 bases respectively, with 9 bases between them. Looked up from germline, CDR1 is SQVTM and CDR2 is ANQGSEA. The CDR3 is made up of 13 amino acids. The CDR3 nucleotides read TGCAGCGTTGAAGAGGACCAGGGCTATGGCTACACCTTC. This gives the protein CSVEEDQGYGYTF. Full variable domain (rest looked up from reference TRBV29-1 and TRBJ1-2): SAVISQKPSRDICQRGTSLTIQCQVDSQVTMMFWYRQQPGQSLTLIATANQGSEATYESGFVIDKFPISRPNLTFSTLTVSNMSPEDSSIYLCSVEEDQGYGYTFGSGTRLTVV.

The chain couples TRBV4-1 to TRBJ1-2, with 8 bases identical to TRBD1. The CDR3 is 14 amino acids. The V segment lost 4 bases and the J segment 4 bases; nucleotides outside the gene matches: 5. From germline, CDR1 is MGHRA and CDR2 YSYEKL. CDR3 protein: CASSPTGEAYGYTF. The CDR3 DNA reads as TGCGCCAGCAGCCCGACAGGGGAAGCCTATGGCTACACCTTC.